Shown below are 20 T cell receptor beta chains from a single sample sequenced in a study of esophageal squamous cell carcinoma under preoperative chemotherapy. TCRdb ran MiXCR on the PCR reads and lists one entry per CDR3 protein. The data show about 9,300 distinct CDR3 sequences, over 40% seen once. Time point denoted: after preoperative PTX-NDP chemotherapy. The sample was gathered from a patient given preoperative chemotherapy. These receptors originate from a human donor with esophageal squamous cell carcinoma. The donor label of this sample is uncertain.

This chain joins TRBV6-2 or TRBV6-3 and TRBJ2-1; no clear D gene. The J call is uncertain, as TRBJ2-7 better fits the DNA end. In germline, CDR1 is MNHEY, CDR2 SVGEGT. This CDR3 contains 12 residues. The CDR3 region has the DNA TGTGCCAGCAGTTCAACGTACAATGAGCAGTACTTC. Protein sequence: CASSSTYNEQYF.

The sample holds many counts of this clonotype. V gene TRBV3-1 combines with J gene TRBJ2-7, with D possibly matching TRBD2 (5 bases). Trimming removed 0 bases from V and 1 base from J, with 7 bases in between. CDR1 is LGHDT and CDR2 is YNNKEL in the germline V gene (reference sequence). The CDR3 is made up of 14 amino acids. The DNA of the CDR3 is TGTGCCAGCAGCCAAGAGCCGGGATCCTACGAGCAGTACTTC. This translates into CASSQEPGSYEQYF.

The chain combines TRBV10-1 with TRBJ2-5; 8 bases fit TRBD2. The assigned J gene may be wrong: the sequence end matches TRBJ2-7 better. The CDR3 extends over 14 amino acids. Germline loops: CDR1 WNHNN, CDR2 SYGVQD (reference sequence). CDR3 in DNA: TGCGCCAGCAGTTCCCAATCCGGGGGGGACGAGCAGTACTTC. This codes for CASSSQSGGDEQYF.

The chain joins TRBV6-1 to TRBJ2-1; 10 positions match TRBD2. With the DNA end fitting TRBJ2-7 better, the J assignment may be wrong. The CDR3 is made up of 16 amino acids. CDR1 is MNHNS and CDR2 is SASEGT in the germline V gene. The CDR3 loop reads CASSPAGGPLGGEQYF. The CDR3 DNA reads TGTGCCAGCAGCCCAGCGGGAGGGCCCCTCGGGGGAGAGCAGTACTTC.

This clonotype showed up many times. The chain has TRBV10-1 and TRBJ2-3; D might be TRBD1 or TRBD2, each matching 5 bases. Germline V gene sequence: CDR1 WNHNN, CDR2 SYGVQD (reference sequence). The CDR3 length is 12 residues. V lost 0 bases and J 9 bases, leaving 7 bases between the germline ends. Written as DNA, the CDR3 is TGCGCCAGCAGTGAGTCATGGGGGACGCAGTATTTT. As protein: CASSESWGTQYF.

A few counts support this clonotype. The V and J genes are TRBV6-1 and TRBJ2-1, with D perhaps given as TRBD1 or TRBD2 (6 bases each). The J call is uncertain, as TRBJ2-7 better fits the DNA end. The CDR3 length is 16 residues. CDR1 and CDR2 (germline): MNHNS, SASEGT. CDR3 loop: CASAGFGGRGAETQYF. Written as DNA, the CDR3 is TGTGCCAGCGCGGGGTTTGGGGGCCGTGGGGCAGAGACGCAGTACTTC.

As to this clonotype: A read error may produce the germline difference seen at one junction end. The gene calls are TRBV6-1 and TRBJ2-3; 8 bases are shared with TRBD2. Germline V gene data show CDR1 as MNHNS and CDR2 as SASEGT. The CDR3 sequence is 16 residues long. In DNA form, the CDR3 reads TGTGCCAGCAGCAGACCGGGGGGGAGAGCCACAGATACGCAGTATTTC. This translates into CASSRPGGRATDTQYF.

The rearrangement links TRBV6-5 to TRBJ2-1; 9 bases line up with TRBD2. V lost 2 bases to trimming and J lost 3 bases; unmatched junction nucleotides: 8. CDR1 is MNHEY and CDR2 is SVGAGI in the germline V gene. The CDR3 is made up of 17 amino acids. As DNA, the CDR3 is TGTGCCAGCAGTTACAACGACGGCGGGAGGGTCTACAATGAGCAGTTCTTC. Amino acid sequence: CASSYNDGGRVYNEQFF.

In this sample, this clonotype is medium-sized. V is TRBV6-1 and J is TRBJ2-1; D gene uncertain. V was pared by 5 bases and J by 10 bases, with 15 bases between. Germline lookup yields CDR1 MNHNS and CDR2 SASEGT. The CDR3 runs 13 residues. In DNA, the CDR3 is TGTGCCAGCAGTCAGGCCCTGAGGAACGAGCAGTTCTTC. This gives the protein CASSQALRNEQFF.

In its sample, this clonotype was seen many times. CDR3 in amino acids: CSASLTGLGFSDEQFF. In DNA, the CDR3 is TGCAGTGCTTCTTTAACCGGACTAGGATTCAGCGATGAGCAGTTCTTC. This chain links TRBV20-1 with TRBJ2-1; 7 bases are shared with TRBD2. V shed 5 bases, J shed 8 bases, and the junction held 18 bases outside the gene matches. CDR1 and CDR2 from the germline V gene are DFQATT and SNEGSKA (reference sequence). The CDR3 is 16 amino acids.

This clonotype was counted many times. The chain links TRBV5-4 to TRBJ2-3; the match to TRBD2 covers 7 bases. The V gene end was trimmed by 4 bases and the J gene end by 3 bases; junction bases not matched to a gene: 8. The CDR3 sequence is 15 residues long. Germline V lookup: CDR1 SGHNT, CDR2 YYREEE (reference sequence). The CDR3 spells CASSLTSESTDTQYF. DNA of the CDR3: TGTGCCAGCAGCCTAACTAGCGAATCGACAGATACGCAGTATTTT.

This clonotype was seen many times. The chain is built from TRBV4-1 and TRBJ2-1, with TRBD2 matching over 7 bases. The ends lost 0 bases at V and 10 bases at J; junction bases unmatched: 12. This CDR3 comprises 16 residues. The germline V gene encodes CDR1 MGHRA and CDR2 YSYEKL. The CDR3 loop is CASSQDFASGDYEQFF. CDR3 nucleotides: TGCGCCAGCAGCCAAGACTTCGCTAGCGGAGACTACGAGCAGTTCTTC.

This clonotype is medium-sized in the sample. CDR3 amino acids: CASSSPGWGETQYF. The CDR3 coding sequence is TGTGCCAGCAGCTCCCCCGGCTGGGGAGAGACCCAGTACTTC. V gene TRBV11-3 combines with J gene TRBJ2-5; D is unresolved. Germline CDR1 SGHNT, CDR2 YENEEA. The CDR3 consists of 14 residues. Deletions cut 4 bases from V and 4 bases from J, with 13 bases between.

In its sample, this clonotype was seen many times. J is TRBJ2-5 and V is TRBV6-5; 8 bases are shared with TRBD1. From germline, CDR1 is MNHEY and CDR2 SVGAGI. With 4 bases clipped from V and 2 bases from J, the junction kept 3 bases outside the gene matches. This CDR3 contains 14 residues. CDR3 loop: CASSFRDRQETQYF. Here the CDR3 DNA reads TGTGCCAGCAGTTTCCGGGACAGGCAAGAGACCCAGTACTTC.

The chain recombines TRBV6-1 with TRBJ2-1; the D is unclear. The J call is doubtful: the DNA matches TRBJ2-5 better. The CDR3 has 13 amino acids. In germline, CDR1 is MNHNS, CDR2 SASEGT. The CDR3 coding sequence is TGTGCCAGCAGTGAGCAGAGTAGGGAGACCCAGTACTTC. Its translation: CASSEQSRETQYF.

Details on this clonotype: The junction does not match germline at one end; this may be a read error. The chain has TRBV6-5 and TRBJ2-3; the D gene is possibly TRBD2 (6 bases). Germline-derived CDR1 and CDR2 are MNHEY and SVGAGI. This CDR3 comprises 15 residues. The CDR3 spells CASSYGAGDTETQYF. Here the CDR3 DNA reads TGTGCCAGCAGTTACGGAGCGGGTGACACAGAGACGCAGTATTTT.

The CDR3 loop reads CASSRLGTGELFF. The DNA for the CDR3 is TGTGCCAGCAGCCGACTAGGGACCGGGGAGCTGTTTTTT. V and J are TRBV7-2 and TRBJ2-2; weak D call: TRBD2 (6 bases). This CDR3 contains 13 residues. V was shortened by 5 bases and J by 5 bases, with 9 bases between the two germline ends. The germline CDR1 and CDR2 sequences are SGHTA and FQGNSA.

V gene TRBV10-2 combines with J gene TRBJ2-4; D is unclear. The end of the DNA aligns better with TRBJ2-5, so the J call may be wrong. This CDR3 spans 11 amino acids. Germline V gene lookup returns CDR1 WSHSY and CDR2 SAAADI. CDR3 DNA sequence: TGCGCCAGCAGTGAAAAAGAGACCCAGTACTTC. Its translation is CASSEKETQYF.

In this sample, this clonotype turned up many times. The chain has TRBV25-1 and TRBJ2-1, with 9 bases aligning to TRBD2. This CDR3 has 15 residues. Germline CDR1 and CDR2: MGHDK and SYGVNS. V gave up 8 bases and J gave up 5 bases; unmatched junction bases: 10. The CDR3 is CASCPLAGADNEQFF. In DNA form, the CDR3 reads TGTGCCAGCTGTCCTTTAGCGGGAGCAGACAATGAGCAGTTCTTC.

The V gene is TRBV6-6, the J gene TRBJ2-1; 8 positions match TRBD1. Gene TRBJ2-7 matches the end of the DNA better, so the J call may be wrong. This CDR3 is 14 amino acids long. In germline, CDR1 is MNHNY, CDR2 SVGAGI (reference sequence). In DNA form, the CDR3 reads TGTGCCAGCAGACGGGACAGGAGGGCCCACGAGCAGTACTTC. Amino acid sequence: CASRRDRRAHEQYF.